These 22 T cell receptor beta chains originate from one sample sequenced in a study of cytotoxic CD8 clonotypes in ibrutinib-treated CLL. Generated by immunoSEQ multiplex PCR, the TCRdb table keeps only in-frame clones and is missing some. Counted here are approximately 45,000 clones, about 65% occurring once; the ten biggest clones make up about 22%. The sample in question was PBMCs, obtained after 24 months of ibrutinib treatment. The receptors stem from a human donor with chronic lymphocytic leukemia.

The chain carries TRBV14 and TRBJ1-1; D not resolved. The CDR3 runs 13 residues. Germline V gives CDR1 SGHDN, CDR2 FVKESK. V gave up 6 bases and J gave up 0 bases, with 8 bases separating them. The CDR3 region is CASSSNMNTEAFF. DNA for the CDR3: TGTGCCAGCAGTAGCAACATGAACACTGAAGCTTTCTTT.

The CDR3, as DNA: TGCGCCAGCAGCCAAGATACCCTCTTCATGAACACTGAAGCTTTCTTT. As protein: CASSQDTLFMNTEAFF. The chain combines TRBV4-1 with TRBJ1-1; no definite D call. V lost 0 bases and J lost 0, with 11 bases in between. The CDR3 is made up of 16 amino acids. Germline CDR1 is MGHRA and CDR2 is YSYEKL.

This clone was observed a single time. V gene TRBV30 combines with J gene TRBJ1-5, with D unresolved. Trimming removed 0 bases from V and 0 bases from J, with 9 bases in between. This CDR3 contains 15 residues. From germline, CDR1 is GTSNPN and CDR2 SVGIG (reference sequence). CDR3 in amino acids: CAWSVGRYSNQPQHF. CDR3 bases: TGTGCCTGGAGTGTAGGACGATATAGCAATCAGCCCCAGCATTTT.

The V call is TRBV30, the J call TRBJ2-7, with D perhaps TRBD1 (6 bases). The germline V gene encodes CDR1 GTSNPN and CDR2 SVGIG (reference sequence). There are 13 residues in the CDR3. The V gene lost 8 bases and the J gene lost 4 bases, with 18 bases spanning the gap. In DNA form, the CDR3 reads TGTGCCAGCACAGCGGACAGCTATTACGAGCAGTACTTC. Protein sequence: CASTADSYYEQYF.

The rearrangement uses TRBV6-1 and TRBJ2-1; weak D call: TRBD2 (5 bases). The V and J ends lost 1 base and 4 bases respectively, with 11 bases between them. This CDR3 comprises 15 residues. The germline gives CDR1 MNHNS, CDR2 SASEGT. In nucleotides, the CDR3 is TGTGCCAGCAGTGAAGAGGGAGACCGGTACAATGAGCAGTTCTTC. This sequence encodes CASSEEGDRYNEQFF.

This chain joins TRBV19 and TRBJ2-5, with D possibly called TRBD1 or TRBD2 (5 bases each). The CDR3 extends over 16 amino acids. The germline CDR1 and CDR2 sequences are LNHDA and SQIVND (reference sequence). V was cut by 1 base and J by 4 bases, with 16 bases left in between. CDR3 amino acids: CASSIGGLTGRETQYF. The CDR3 DNA is TGTGCCAGTAGTATAGGCGGGCTAACGGGGCGAGAGACCCAGTACTTC.

Only one count was recorded for this clone. The CDR3 reads CASSLGQGVGGYTF. CDR3 nucleotide sequence: TGTGCCAGCAGCCTAGGGCAGGGAGTCGGTGGCTACACCTTC. V gene TRBV7-8 combines with J gene TRBJ1-2, with D possibly being TRBD1 (5 bases). CDR1 is SGHVS, CDR2 FQNEAQ, per germline. The CDR3 is 14 amino acids. The V gene lost 5 bases and the J gene lost 7 bases, with 17 bases spanning the gap.

This chain joins TRBV5-6 and TRBJ2-7, with D possibly TRBD2 on 7 matching bases. Trimming removed 1 base at V and 7 bases at J, with 18 bases between. CDR3 size: 15 residues. Germline V lookup: CDR1 SGHDT, CDR2 YYEEEE. CDR3 in DNA: TGTGCCAGCAGCTTGATCAATCGGGGGGCATGGGAGCAGTACTTC. Its translation: CASSLINRGAWEQYF.

The rearrangement joins TRBV29-1 to TRBJ2-4, with TRBD2 matching 10 bases. The CDR3 consists of 14 residues. V dropped 7 bases and J dropped 1; count of bases not matched to a gene: 4. Per the germline V gene, CDR1 is SQVTM and CDR2 is ANQGSEA. CDR3 region: CSGSGGAAKNIQYF. CDR3 sequence (DNA): TGCAGCGGCAGCGGGGGGGCGGCCAAAAACATTCAGTACTTC.

This clone was seen repeatedly, ten times or more. This chain connects TRBV4-2 to TRBJ1-2, with D hard to call. CDR3 length: 15 amino acids. V lost 0 bases and J 1 base, leaving 9 bases between the germline ends. Germline values: CDR1 LGHNA, CDR2 YNFKEQ. The CDR3 here is CASSQDLGVNYGYTF. The CDR3 DNA follows: TGTGCCAGCAGCCAAGATCTCGGGGTTAACTATGGCTACACCTTC.

This chain links TRBV30 with TRBJ1-2; D unclear. The CDR3 length is 14 residues. Germline CDR1 GTSNPN, CDR2 SVGIG (reference sequence). V dropped 0 bases and J dropped 4 bases, with 12 bases sitting between them. The CDR3 DNA is TGTGCCTGGAGTGTACTCGGGGTCTCCTATGGCTACACCTTC. Translating gives CAWSVLGVSYGYTF.

The J gene is TRBJ2-7, the V gene TRBV4-2; 7 bases are a match to TRBD2. The CDR3 extends over 17 amino acids. CDR1 is LGHNA, CDR2 YNFKEQ, per germline. The J segment lost 2 bases and the V segment lost 0 bases, leaving 10 bases of the junction unmatched. CDR3 coding DNA: TGTGCCAGCAGCCAAGAGTCGGTTGGCGGGGGAACCTACGAGCAGTACTTC. It is translated as CASSQESVGGGTYEQYF.

The chain employs TRBV30 and TRBJ1-4; D gene unclear. Trimming removed 5 bases from V and 4 bases from J, with 14 bases in between. The CDR3 loop spans 14 amino acids. Germline V CDR1 and CDR2: GTSNPN, SVGIG (reference sequence). The CDR3 sequence: CAWGPSRFNEKLFF. In DNA, the CDR3 is TGTGCCTGGGGGCCCAGTCGATTTAATGAAAAACTGTTTTTT.

CDR3 protein: CASSIWNTEAFF. CDR3 in DNA: TGTGCCAGTAGTATCTGGAACACTGAAGCTTTCTTT. The chain links TRBV19 to TRBJ1-1; D is unresolved. Germline V gives CDR1 LNHDA, CDR2 SQIVND (reference sequence). There are 12 residues in the CDR3. Trimming removed 3 bases at V and 1 base at J, with 3 bases between. Looking up the rest from reference TRBV19 and TRBJ1-1 gives the full variable domain: DGGITQSPKYLFRKEGQNVTLSCEQNLNHDAMYWYRQDPGQGLRLIYYSQIVNDFQKGDIAEGYSVSREKKESFPLTVTSAQKNPTAFYLCASSIWNTEAFFGQGTRLTVV.

V is TRBV5-6 and J is TRBJ2-7; D ambiguous. This CDR3 spans 14 amino acids. Looked up from germline, CDR1 is SGHDT and CDR2 is YYEEEE. V was cut by 2 bases and J by 0 bases, with 9 bases left in between. CDR3 amino acids: CASSLRRTSYEQYF. For the CDR3, the DNA is TGTGCCAGCAGCTTAAGGCGGACCTCCTACGAGCAGTACTTC.

The chain links TRBV14 to TRBJ2-7, with D uncertain. The ends were cut back, 1 base at V and 5 bases at J, with 12 bases in the middle. Germline V gene data show CDR1 as SGHDN and CDR2 as FVKESK. CDR3 length: 14 amino acids. The CDR3 spells CASSQVLRSDEQYF. The CDR3 region has the DNA TGTGCCAGCAGCCAAGTCCTACGGTCGGACGAGCAGTACTTC.

This clone was observed at least ten times. The J gene is TRBJ2-1, the V gene TRBV7-3; TRBD1 aligns across 8 bases. Trimming took 2 bases from V and 4 from J; bases not matched to a gene: 7. Looked up from germline, CDR1 is SGHTA and CDR2 is FQGTGA. This CDR3 region has 16 residues. The CDR3 sequence: CASSLGLGQGYNEQFF. CDR3 nucleotide sequence: TGTGCCAGCAGCTTAGGCCTAGGACAGGGATACAATGAGCAGTTCTTC.

The genes are TRBV2 and TRBJ1-5, with D possibly matching TRBD1 (6 bases). In germline, CDR1 is SNHLY, CDR2 FYNNEI. The CDR3 has 15 residues. V was trimmed by 6 bases and J by 5 bases, leaving 17 bases between them. CDR3 protein: CASREQGKPDQPQHF. DNA of the CDR3: TGTGCCAGCAGGGAACAGGGTAAACCCGATCAGCCCCAGCATTTT.

This chain joins TRBV4-1 and TRBJ2-1; no clear D gene. V lost 8 bases to trimming and J lost 0 bases, with 14 bases between them. The V gene's germline CDR1 is MGHRA and CDR2 YSYEKL. The CDR3 consists of 15 residues. For the CDR3, the DNA is TGCGCCAGCTCCCAAACTTTCAGCTCCTACAATGAGCAGTTCTTC. This encodes CASSQTFSSYNEQFF.

The rearrangement uses TRBV6-1 and TRBJ1-3; TRBD1 aligns across 8 bases. Trimming cost V 3 bases and J 3 bases; bases outside gene matches: 4. Germline assignment: CDR1 MNHNS and CDR2 SASEGT. The length of the CDR3 is 15 residues. This CDR3 reads CASSDPTGDGNTIYF. The DNA for the CDR3 is TGTGCCAGCAGTGACCCGACAGGGGATGGAAACACCATATATTTT.

This rearrangement joins TRBV11-1 to TRBJ2-2, with 13 bases identical to TRBD2. There are 16 residues in the CDR3. With 6 bases clipped from V and 7 bases from J, the junction kept 8 bases outside the gene matches. The germline V gene has CDR1 SGHAT and CDR2 FQDESV (reference sequence). This chain's CDR3 is CASRAGLAGVFGELFF. In DNA, the CDR3 is TGTGCCAGCAGAGCAGGACTAGCGGGAGTCTTCGGGGAGCTGTTTTTT.

This clone occurred a few times. J is TRBJ2-3 and V is TRBV7-3, with D maybe TRBD2 (6 bases). Germline V lookup: CDR1 SGHTA, CDR2 FQGTGA. The V gene lost 5 bases and the J gene lost 4 bases, with 16 bases spanning the gap. The CDR3 spans 15 residues. CDR3 bases: TGTGCCAGCAGCCCCTTGGGGGACTCCTCAGATACGCAGTATTTT. This encodes CASSPLGDSSDTQYF.